Each of the 9 T cell receptor beta chains below was sequenced from the same sample in a study of shared clonotypes between healthy human individuals. CD8 cells regarded as naive lacked CD45RO, were positively chosen for CCR7, and omitted terminally differentiated effector memory CD45RA+ cells. Here immunoSEQ multiplex PCR was the method, and the copy in TCRdb shows in-frame clones only, minus some. The sample carries approximately 810,000 clones, 85% to 95% recorded once. Sequenced: naive CD8+ T cells sorted from blood. These receptors were collected from a man aged 25 to 40 in good health.

This clone was counted only a few times. The V call is TRBV30, the J call TRBJ2-2; no clear D. Trimming took 2 bases from V and 6 from J, leaving 4 bases between them. Germline V gene sequence: CDR1 GTSNPN, CDR2 SVGIG (reference sequence). The CDR3 sequence is 11 residues long. The CDR3 DNA is TGTGCCTGGAGTTTTCCCGGGGAGCTGTTTTTT. Amino acid sequence: CAWSFPGELFF. The variable domain in full, completed from reference TRBV30 and TRBJ2-2, reads SQTIHQWPATLVQPVGSPLSLECTVEGTSNPNLYWYRQAAGRGLQLLFYSVGIGQISSEVPQNLSASRPQDRQFILSSKKLLLSDSGFYLCAWSFPGELFFGEGSRLTVL.

The rearrangement links TRBV6-1 to TRBJ1-1; perhaps TRBD1 as D (6 bases). The CDR3 consists of 14 residues. V lost 5 bases and J 6 bases, leaving 16 bases between the germline ends. The germline CDR1 and CDR2 sequences are MNHNS and SASEGT. The chain's CDR3 is CASSTHSGDSEAFF. In DNA form, the CDR3 reads TGTGCCAGCAGTACCCATTCAGGGGATTCTGAAGCTTTCTTT.

The chain couples TRBV29-1 to TRBJ1-4, with no clear D. The germline V and J ends were trimmed by 4 bases and 12 bases, with 15 bases remaining between them. CDR3 length: 12 residues. The V gene's germline CDR1 is SQVTM and CDR2 ANQGSEA. CDR3: CSVASVYDELFF. CDR3 DNA: TGCAGCGTTGCCAGTGTCTATGATGAACTGTTTTTT.

In this sample, this clone turned up once. V usage is TRBV28 and J usage is TRBJ1-1; 12 bases align to TRBD1. Germline-derived CDR1 and CDR2 are MDHEN and SYDVKM. Trimming cost V 4 bases and J 4 bases; bases outside gene matches: 13. The CDR3 has 18 residues. The CDR3 nucleotides read TGTGCCAGCAGTTCTCTTCGGGACAGGGGGCTAAAAACCACTGAAGCTTTCTTT. Protein: CASSSLRDRGLKTTEAFF.

In this sample, this clone turned up once. V usage is TRBV7-9 and J usage is TRBJ2-1, with a weak D call TRBD2 (6 bases). Per the germline V gene, CDR1 is SEHNR and CDR2 is FQNEAQ (reference sequence). The CDR3 runs to 15 residues. V lost 4 bases to trimming and J lost 7 bases, with 17 bases between them. CDR3 bases: TGTGCCAGCAGCTCCTCTGGGCGGGGCTGGAATGAGCAGTTCTTC. This gives the protein CASSSSGRGWNEQFF.

This sequence joins TRBV7-9 and TRBJ2-7; 7 bases align to TRBD2. CDR1 is SEHNR, CDR2 FQNEAQ, per germline (reference sequence). The CDR3 has 12 amino acids. V lost 5 bases and J lost 6; bases outside the gene matches: 4. CDR3 bases: TGTGCCAGCAGCCCTTCTAGCGGCGAGCAGTACTTC. Its protein is CASSPSSGEQYF.

The chain joins TRBV29-1 to TRBJ2-1; D is unresolved. CDR3 length: 14 residues. Trimming shortened V by 4 bases and J by 4 bases, and 14 bases separated the two germline ends. Germline V gene sequence: CDR1 SQVTM, CDR2 ANQGSEA. CDR3 in amino acids: CSVVMSQRYNEQFF. CDR3 DNA: TGCAGCGTTGTTATGTCCCAGAGGTACAATGAGCAGTTCTTC.

The chain has TRBV6-5 and TRBJ2-7; a weak D match, TRBD2 (6 bases). V lost 2 bases, J lost 4 bases, and 15 bases lay in between. CDR3 length: 15 amino acids. CDR1 is MNHEY, CDR2 SVGAGI, per germline. In nucleotides, the CDR3 is TGTGCCAGCAGTTACCGGGAGAGGGGAGGATACGAGCAGTACTTC. Amino acids: CASSYRERGGYEQYF.

The chain carries TRBV28 and TRBJ2-7; D uncertain. V lost 4 bases and J lost 4, with 14 bases in between. Germline V gene lookup returns CDR1 MDHEN and CDR2 SYDVKM. The length of the CDR3 is 14 residues. Here the CDR3 DNA reads TGTGCCAGCAGTTCCACCCGACACCTATACGAGCAGTACTTC. Its protein is CASSSTRHLYEQYF.